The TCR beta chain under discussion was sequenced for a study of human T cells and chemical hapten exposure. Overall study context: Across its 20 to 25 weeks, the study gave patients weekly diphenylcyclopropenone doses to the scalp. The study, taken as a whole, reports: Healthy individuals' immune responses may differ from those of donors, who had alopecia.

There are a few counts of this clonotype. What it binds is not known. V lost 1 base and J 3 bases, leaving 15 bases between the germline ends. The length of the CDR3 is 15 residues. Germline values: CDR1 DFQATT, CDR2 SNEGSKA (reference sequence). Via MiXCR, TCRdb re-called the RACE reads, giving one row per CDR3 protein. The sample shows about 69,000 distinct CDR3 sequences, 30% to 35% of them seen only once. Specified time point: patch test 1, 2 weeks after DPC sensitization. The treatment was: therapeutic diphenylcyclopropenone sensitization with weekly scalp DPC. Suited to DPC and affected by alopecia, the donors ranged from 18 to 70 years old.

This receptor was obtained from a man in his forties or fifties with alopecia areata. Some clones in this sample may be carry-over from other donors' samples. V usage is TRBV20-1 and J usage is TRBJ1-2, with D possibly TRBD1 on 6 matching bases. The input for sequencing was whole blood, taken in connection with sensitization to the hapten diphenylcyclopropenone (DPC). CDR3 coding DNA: TGCAGTGCTAGAGCTTTTACGGACAGAGACTATGGCTACACCTTC. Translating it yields CSARAFTDRDYGYTF.